This entry lists 22 T cell receptor beta chains sequenced from one sample in a study of shared clonotypes between healthy human individuals. Profiling relied on immunoSEQ multiplex PCR, and the TCRdb table lists in-frame clones only, not all of them. Among 2 million to 2.5 million clones listed, more than 80% were seen once. The sample taken for sequencing was naive CD4+ T cells from PBMCs. Described subset: CD45RA+ positively selected. These receptors originate from a man between 18 and 29 years old in good health. Some clones in this sample may be carry-over from other donors' samples.

The chain employs TRBV12-5 and TRBJ2-1; tentatively, D is TRBD1 (5 bases). The ends were cut back, 6 bases at V and 4 bases at J, with 10 bases in the middle. The length of the CDR3 is 13 residues. The germline V gene has CDR1 LGHNT and CDR2 FRNRAP. The CDR3, as DNA: TGTGCTAGTGGCAACGACAGATACAATGAGCAGTTCTTC. Its protein product is CASGNDRYNEQFF.

V is TRBV5-5 and J is TRBJ2-3; the D gene is possibly TRBD2 (5 bases). The V end was cut by 0 bases, the J end by 5 bases, with 19 bases between. The CDR3 contains 17 residues. Germline CDR1 reads SGHKS; CDR2 reads YYEKEE (reference sequence). The CDR3 DNA follows: TGTGCCAGCAGCTTGGCGTACCTAGCAACATGGGTAGATACGCAGTATTTT. Its translation: CASSLAYLATWVDTQYF.

The chain combines TRBV2 with TRBJ2-7; TRBD2 matches at 10 bases. With V trimmed by 8 bases and J by 0 bases, 4 bases remained unmatched. CDR1 is SNHLY and CDR2 is FYNNEI in the germline V gene. The CDR3 totals 14 residues. In DNA, the CDR3 is TGTGCCAGCCAGACTAGCGGGTTCTCCTACGAGCAGTACTTC. Protein product: CASQTSGFSYEQYF.

This chain links TRBV2 with TRBJ2-7, with 10 bases matching TRBD2. CDR1 is SNHLY and CDR2 is FYNNEI in the germline V gene. The CDR3 sequence is 16 residues long. V was pared by 8 bases and J by 2 bases, with 12 bases of the junction left unmatched. The CDR3 reads CASVASGRYTPYEQYF. DNA for the CDR3: TGTGCCAGCGTAGCTAGCGGGAGATATACCCCCTACGAGCAGTACTTC.

This clone has just a few counts. The identical CDR3 is also encoded by other nucleotide sequences in the sample. The genes are TRBV29-1 and TRBJ1-1, with TRBD1 as a possible D gene (5 bases). V was pared by 4 bases and J by 0 bases, with 9 bases between. Per germline, CDR1 SQVTM and CDR2 ANQGSEA. The CDR3 is 13 residues long. Written as DNA, the CDR3 is TGCAGCGTTGCAGGGCTTTTGAACACTGAAGCTTTCTTT. The encoded protein is CSVAGLLNTEAFF.

This chain links TRBV10-1 with TRBJ1-1, with 7 bases that match TRBD1. The CDR3 sequence is 13 residues long. V was clipped by 2 bases and J by 7 bases; unmatched bases: 4. Germline CDR1 and CDR2: WNHNN and SYGVQD (reference sequence). The CDR3 spells CASSEPGTDEAFF. The CDR3 DNA is TGCGCCAGCAGTGAGCCAGGGACAGATGAAGCTTTCTTT.

The CDR3 sequence: CASSLRAPYQETQYF. CDR3 DNA sequence: TGTGCCAGCAGCTTGCGGGCCCCTTACCAAGAGACCCAGTACTTC. The chain carries TRBV5-6 and TRBJ2-5; D unclear. Germline-derived CDR1 and CDR2 are SGHDT and YYEEEE. The CDR3 contains 15 residues. Trimming removed 1 base from V and 0 bases from J, with 10 bases in between. The whole variable domain, remainder taken from reference TRBV5-6 and TRBJ2-5, is DAGVTQSPTHLIKTRGQQVTLRCSPKSGHDTVSWYQQALGQGPQFIFQYYEEEERQRGNFPDRFSGHQFPNYSSELNVNALLLGDSALYLCASSLRAPYQETQYFGPGTRLLVL.

The chain couples TRBV18 to TRBJ2-1, with D possibly matching TRBD2 (5 bases). The CDR3 consists of 16 residues. CDR1 is KGHSH and CDR2 is LQKENI in the germline V gene. V lost 0 bases, J lost 2 bases, and 11 bases lay in between. The CDR3 bases are TGTGCCAGCTCACCACCTCTTGCCGGGGCCTACAATGAGCAGTTCTTC. Its translation: CASSPPLAGAYNEQFF. The entire variable domain, with the rest obtained from reference TRBV18 and TRBJ2-1, is as follows: NAGVMQNPRHLVRRRGQEARLRCSPMKGHSHVYWYRQLPEEGLKFMVYLQKENIIDESGMPKERFSAEFPKEGPSILRIQQVVRGDSAAYFCASSPPLAGAYNEQFFGPGTRLTVL.

The chain is built from TRBV5-4 and TRBJ2-5, with D perhaps matching TRBD2 (5 bases). CDR1 and CDR2 (germline): SGHNT, YYREEE (reference sequence). Trimming stripped 2 bases from V and 7 bases from J, with 18 bases between. This CDR3 region has 15 residues. CDR3 nucleotides: TGTGCCAGCAGCTTCCGGCCATTCCTCGAGGGGACCCAGTACTTC. Residues: CASSFRPFLEGTQYF.

This clone was observed once. V is TRBV27 and J is TRBJ2-5, with D hard to call. Germline CDR1 reads MNHEY; CDR2 reads SMNVEV (reference sequence). V gave up 6 bases and J gave up 1 base, with 21 bases separating them. The CDR3 contains 17 residues. The CDR3 DNA reads as TGTGCCAGCAGCCTATTCGCTGGCCGATACACCCAAGAGACCCAGTACTTC. As protein: CASSLFAGRYTQETQYF.

The CDR3 DNA is TGTGCCAGCAGCTCCCAGAGACGCTACGAGCAGTACTTC. Translation gives CASSSQRRYEQYF. The chain has TRBV7-2 and TRBJ2-7; D is uncertain. The CDR3 length is 13 residues. Germline lookup yields CDR1 SGHTA and CDR2 FQGNSA. V was cut by 4 bases and J by 3 bases, with 10 bases left in between.

This clone showed up just once. V usage is TRBV28 and J usage is TRBJ1-5; TRBD1 agrees at 7 bases. The CDR3 contains 14 residues. Germline V gene sequence: CDR1 MDHEN, CDR2 SYDVKM. With 8 bases clipped from V and 5 bases from J, the junction kept 9 bases outside the gene matches. The CDR3 region has the DNA TGTGCCAGCGTGCCGGGACAGCGTTATCAGCCCCAGCATTTT. The encoded protein is CASVPGQRYQPQHF.

The table lists this clone with a count of one. Other nucleotide sequences from this sample produce the same CDR3. The J gene is TRBJ2-7, the V gene TRBV7-2; 9 bases are a match to TRBD1. The germline gives CDR1 SGHTA, CDR2 FQGNSA. The CDR3 is 15 amino acids. The trim removed 5 bases at V and 1 base at J, leaving 6 bases unmatched. The CDR3 protein is CASSLDGTGSYEQYF. The CDR3 bases are TGTGCCAGCAGCCTCGACGGGACAGGGTCCTACGAGCAGTACTTC.

This chain uses TRBV1 with TRBJ2-5; the table assigns TRBD1, which was not confirmed against the DNA. TRBV1 represents a pseudogene. The length of the CDR3 is 16 residues. The CDR3, as DNA: TGCACCAGCGGCACTTCACGTCACAGGATACAAGAGACCCAGTACTTC. Protein sequence: CTSGTSRHRIQETQYF.

This chain joins TRBV9 and TRBJ1-5; 7 bases line up with TRBD1. This CDR3 has 14 amino acids. The V gene's germline CDR1 is SGDLS and CDR2 YYNGEE. The J segment lost 5 bases and the V segment lost 2 bases, leaving 4 bases of the junction unmatched. The CDR3 region has the DNA TGTGCCAGCAGCGTTGACCAGGGGGATCAGCCCCAGCATTTT. Its protein product is CASSVDQGDQPQHF.

The V and J genes are TRBV28 and TRBJ1-1; 9 bases align to TRBD1. Germline CDR1 reads MDHEN; CDR2 reads SYDVKM. Losses at the gene ends were 1 base for V and 8 bases for J; bases not matched to a gene: 11. This CDR3 comprises 16 residues. The CDR3 DNA follows: TGTGCCAGCAGTTTATCAATGGGGACAGGGAGTGGAGAAGCTTTCTTT. Its protein is CASSLSMGTGSGEAFF. The entire variable domain, with the rest obtained from reference TRBV28 and TRBJ1-1, is as follows: DVKVTQSSRYLVKRTGEKVFLECVQDMDHENMFWYRQDPGLGLRLIYFSYDVKMKEKGDIPEGYSVSREKKERFSLILESASTNQTSMYLCASSLSMGTGSGEAFFGQGTRLTVV.

V gene TRBV2 combines with J gene TRBJ2-5; 8 bases agree with TRBD2. Germline CDR1 and CDR2: SNHLY and FYNNEI. V gave up 4 bases and J gave up 3 bases; unmatched junction bases: 4. The CDR3 spans 14 residues. The CDR3 DNA reads TGTGCCAGCAGTGCCCCAGCGGGAGAAGAGACCCAGTACTTC. This gives the protein CASSAPAGEETQYF.

The chain carries TRBV5-1 and TRBJ2-5; 12 bases agree with TRBD2. CDR3 size: 14 residues. The V and J ends lost 5 bases and 3 bases, in that order; junction bases with no gene match: 2. Germline loops: CDR1 SGHRS, CDR2 YFSETQ. The CDR3 loop reads CASSSSGREETQYF. Here the CDR3 DNA reads TGCGCCAGCAGTTCTAGCGGGAGGGAAGAGACCCAGTACTTC.

This clone was detected only a few times. V is TRBV28 and J is TRBJ1-2; 7 nucleotides match TRBD1. V lost 6 bases and J lost 2; bases outside the gene matches: 3. CDR3 length: 13 amino acids. From germline, CDR1 is MDHEN and CDR2 SYDVKM. CDR3 sequence (DNA): TGTGCCAGCAGGCAGGGACAGAACTATGGCTACACCTTC. This encodes CASRQGQNYGYTF.

The V and J genes are TRBV28 and TRBJ2-3; TRBD2 aligns across 9 bases. V lost 8 bases, J lost 3 bases, and 3 bases stayed unmatched. CDR3 length: 13 amino acids. Germline V gene lookup returns CDR1 MDHEN and CDR2 SYDVKM. The CDR3: CASVLAGTDTQYF. The CDR3 DNA sequence: TGTGCCAGCGTCCTAGCGGGAACAGATACGCAGTATTTT.

The V and J genes are TRBV4-1 and TRBJ1-4; D might be TRBD1 (5 bases). This CDR3 is built from 15 residues. The V and J ends lost 4 bases and 3 bases respectively, with 12 bases between them. The germline V gene encodes CDR1 MGHRA and CDR2 YSYEKL. The CDR3 is CASSPNRQPNEKLFF. The CDR3, as DNA: TGCGCCAGCAGCCCGAATCGACAGCCTAATGAAAAACTGTTTTTT.

The V and J genes are TRBV25-1 and TRBJ2-7; D may be TRBD1 (6 bases). The ends were cut back, 3 bases at V and 5 bases at J, with 11 bases in the middle. This CDR3 has 13 amino acids. Germline V gene lookup returns CDR1 MGHDK and CDR2 SYGVNS. CDR3 amino acids: CASSEGARDEQYF. DNA for the CDR3: TGTGCCAGCAGTGAGGGGGCGAGGGACGAGCAGTACTTC.